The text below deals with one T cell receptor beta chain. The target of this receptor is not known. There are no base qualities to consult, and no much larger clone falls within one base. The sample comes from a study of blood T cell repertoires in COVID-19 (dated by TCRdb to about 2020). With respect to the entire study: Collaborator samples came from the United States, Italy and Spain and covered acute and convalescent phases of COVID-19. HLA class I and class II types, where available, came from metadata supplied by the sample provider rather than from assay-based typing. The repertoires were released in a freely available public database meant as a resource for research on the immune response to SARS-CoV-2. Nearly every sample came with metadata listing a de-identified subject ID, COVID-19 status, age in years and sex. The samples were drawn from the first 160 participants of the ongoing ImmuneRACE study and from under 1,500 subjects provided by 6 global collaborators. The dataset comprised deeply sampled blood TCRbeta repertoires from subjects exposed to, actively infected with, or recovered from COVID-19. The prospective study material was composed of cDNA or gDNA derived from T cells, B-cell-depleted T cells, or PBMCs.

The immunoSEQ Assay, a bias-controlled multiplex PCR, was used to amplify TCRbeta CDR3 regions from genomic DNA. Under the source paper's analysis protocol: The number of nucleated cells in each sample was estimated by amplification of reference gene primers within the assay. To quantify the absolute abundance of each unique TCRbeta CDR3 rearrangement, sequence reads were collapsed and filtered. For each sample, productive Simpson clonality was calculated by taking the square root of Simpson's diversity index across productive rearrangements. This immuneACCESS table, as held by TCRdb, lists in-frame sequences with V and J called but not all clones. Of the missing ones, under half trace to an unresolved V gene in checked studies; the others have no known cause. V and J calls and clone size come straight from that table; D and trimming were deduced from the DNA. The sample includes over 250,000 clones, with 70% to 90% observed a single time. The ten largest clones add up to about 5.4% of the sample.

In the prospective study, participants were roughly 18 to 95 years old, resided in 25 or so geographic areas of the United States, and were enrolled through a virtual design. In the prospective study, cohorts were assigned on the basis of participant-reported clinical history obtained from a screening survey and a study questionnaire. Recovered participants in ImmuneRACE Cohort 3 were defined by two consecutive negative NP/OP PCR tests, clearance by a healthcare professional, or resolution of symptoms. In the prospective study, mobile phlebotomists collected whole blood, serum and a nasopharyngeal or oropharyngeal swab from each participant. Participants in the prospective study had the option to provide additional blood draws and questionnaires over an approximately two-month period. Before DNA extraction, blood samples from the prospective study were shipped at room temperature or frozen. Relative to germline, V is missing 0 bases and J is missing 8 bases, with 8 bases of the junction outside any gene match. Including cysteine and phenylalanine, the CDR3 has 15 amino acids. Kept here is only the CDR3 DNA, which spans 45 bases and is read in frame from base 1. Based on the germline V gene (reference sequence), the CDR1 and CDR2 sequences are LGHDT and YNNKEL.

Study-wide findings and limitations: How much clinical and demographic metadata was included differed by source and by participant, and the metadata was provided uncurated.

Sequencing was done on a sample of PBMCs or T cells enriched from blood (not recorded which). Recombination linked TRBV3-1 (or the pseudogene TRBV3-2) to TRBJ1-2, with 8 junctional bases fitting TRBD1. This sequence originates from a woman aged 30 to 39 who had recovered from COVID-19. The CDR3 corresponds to CASSQDSSRGRGYTF. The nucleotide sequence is TGTGCCAGCAGCCAAGATTCATCCAGGGGGCGGGGCTACACCTTC.